This T cell receptor beta chain was recorded in a study of T cells in Graves' hyperthyroidism and ophthalmopathy. This clonotype was recorded many times. The V and J ends lost 0 bases and 9 bases respectively, with 13 bases between them. Germline CDR1 and CDR2: SGHRS and YFSETQ. The CDR3 has 14 amino acids. Amplification yielded TCR beta CDR3 regions, with RNA transcripts as the source. First-round RT-PCR targeting the TCR CDR3 was performed with the HTBI primer set. One entry per CDR3 protein, called by TCRdb with MiXCR from the multiplex PCR reads. The sample gives 450,000 to 650,000 distinct CDR3 sequences, 14% of which show up once; around 7% is in the top ten.

The sequence was collected from a woman aged 18 to 35 with Graves' ophthalmopathy. The chain couples TRBV5-1 to TRBJ2-1, with D possibly matching TRBD1 (6 bases). The material sequenced was blood. CDR3 in DNA: TGCGCCAGCAGCTTGGAGGCCAGGGGACGTGAGCAGTTCTTC. Encoded protein: CASSLEARGREQFF.